The 27 T cell receptor beta chains listed next were all sequenced from one sample in a study of control samples from healthy donors and cancer patients. Sequencing used immunoSEQ multiplex PCR; TCRdb keeps in-frame clones, though not all of them. This sample has approximately 70,000 clones, with under 90% found just once. Sequenced input: blood. Receptors were obtained from a man aged 50 to 59 in good health.

V gene TRBV5-6 combines with J gene TRBJ2-7; no clear D gene. V was clipped by 0 bases and J by 6 bases, with 13 bases between them. Germline loops: CDR1 SGHDT, CDR2 YYEEEE. This CDR3 has 14 amino acids. The CDR3 DNA follows: TGTGCCAGCAGCTTGGGACTGGCCTCCACCGAGCAGTACTTC. It codes for CASSLGLASTEQYF. The full variable domain, completed using reference TRBV5-6 and TRBJ2-7, is DAGVTQSPTHLIKTRGQQVTLRCSPKSGHDTVSWYQQALGQGPQFIFQYYEEEERQRGNFPDRFSGHQFPNYSSELNVNALLLGDSALYLCASSLGLASTEQYFGPGTRLTVT.

The rearrangement links TRBV5-4 to TRBJ1-6; D uncertain. Per the germline V gene, CDR1 is SGHNT and CDR2 is YYREEE (reference sequence). Trimming pared 4 bases from V and 8 bases from J, leaving 16 bases between. The CDR3 loop spans 15 amino acids. CDR3 coding DNA: TGTGCCAGCAGCCGAGAGCCTAGGGTTGATTCACCCCTCCACTTT. Protein product: CASSREPRVDSPLHF.

The chain is built from TRBV30 and TRBJ2-1; D uncertain. With 5 bases removed from V and 8 bases from J, the gap between germline ends came to 16 bases. Germline values: CDR1 GTSNPN, CDR2 SVGIG (reference sequence). This CDR3 spans 13 amino acids. The CDR3 bases are TGTGCCTGGTCGACGGCCTTTAAAGATGAGCAGTTCTTC. This gives the protein CAWSTAFKDEQFF.

The chain employs TRBV10-1 and TRBJ1-5, with D unclear. There are 13 residues in the CDR3. Germline CDR1 is WNHNN and CDR2 is SYGVQD (reference sequence). V shed 4 bases and J shed 3 bases, with 7 bases lying between them. CDR3 DNA: TGCGCCAGCAGTGCCGTTTCCAATCAGCCCCAGCATTTT. Translated, it gives CASSAVSNQPQHF.

This rearrangement joins TRBV6-5 to TRBJ2-5; D is uncertain. Germline CDR1 is MNHEY and CDR2 is SVGAGI. Trimming shortened V by 0 bases and J by 2 bases, and 7 bases separated the two germline ends. There are 14 residues in the CDR3. The CDR3 coding sequence is TGTGCCAGCAGTTACTCCTTCACGCAAGAGACCCAGTACTTC. It specifies CASSYSFTQETQYF.

The chain recombines TRBV19 with TRBJ2-2; D gene uncertain. Looked up from germline, CDR1 is LNHDA and CDR2 is SQIVND (reference sequence). Between the trimmed V and J ends, which lost 5 bases and 3 bases, there was a span of 13 bases. The CDR3 has 15 amino acids. The DNA for the CDR3 is TGTGCCAGTAGTTTCCCAGAGGTCCACACCGGGGAGCTGTTTTTT. It specifies CASSFPEVHTGELFF.

The chain has TRBV5-1 and TRBJ1-2, with D unresolved. Per the germline V gene, CDR1 is SGHRS and CDR2 is YFSETQ. Trimming cost V 4 bases and J 0 bases, with 13 bases left between them. The CDR3 extends over 15 amino acids. The DNA of the CDR3 is TGCGCCAGCAGCCAAGACACGAGTCCTAACTATGGCTACACCTTC. Encoded protein: CASSQDTSPNYGYTF.

The chain joins TRBV5-4 to TRBJ1-1; TRBD1 might be the D (6 bases). Germline CDR1 is SGHNT and CDR2 is YYREEE (reference sequence). This CDR3 has 11 residues. V was clipped by 2 bases and J by 12 bases, with 11 bases between them. CDR3 loop: CASSLRGMTFF. The CDR3 region has the DNA TGTGCCAGCAGCTTAAGGGGGATGACTTTCTTT. Complete variable domain (other parts from reference TRBV5-4 and TRBJ1-1): ETGVTQSPTHLIKTRGQQVTLRCSSQSGHNTVSWYQQALGQGPQFIFQYYREEENGRGNFPPRFSGLQFPNYSSELNVNALELDDSALYLCASSLRGMTFFGQGTRLTVV.

The chain employs TRBV6-2 or TRBV6-3 and TRBJ1-2, with D possibly being TRBD1 (5 bases). Germline V gene sequence: CDR1 MNHEY, CDR2 SVGEGT. The V end lost 0 bases, the J end lost 7 bases, and 12 bases lay between the germline ends. The CDR3 sequence is 14 residues long. The CDR3 DNA sequence: TGTGCCAGCAGTTACTCGAGTCCAGGGCTTGGCTACACCTTC. Its translation: CASSYSSPGLGYTF.

The rearrangement joins TRBV5-4 to TRBJ2-7; D is undetermined. V was clipped by 4 bases and J by 5 bases, with 10 bases between them. The CDR3 is made up of 12 amino acids. Per germline, CDR1 SGHNT and CDR2 YYREEE (reference sequence). The CDR3 region has the DNA TGTGCCAGCAGCCCCCGAAGAGACGAGCAGTACTTC. It codes for CASSPRRDEQYF.

The J gene is TRBJ2-3, the V gene TRBV5-6; D may match TRBD1 or TRBD2 (5 bases each). Trimming removed 1 base from V and 5 bases from J, with 17 bases in between. Germline values: CDR1 SGHDT, CDR2 YYEEEE. This CDR3 contains 16 residues. CDR3 sequence (DNA): TGTGCCAGCAGCTTGTACCAGGGAGCGGCCGGAGATACGCAGTATTTT. It is translated as CASSLYQGAAGDTQYF.

This chain joins TRBV3-1 (or the pseudogene TRBV3-2) and TRBJ2-5; unclear D gene. Germline CDR1 is LGHDT and CDR2 is YNNKEL (reference sequence). The V and J ends lost 4 bases and 3 bases respectively, with 3 bases between them. CDR3 length equals 11 residues. CDR3: CASSLKETQYF. In DNA, the CDR3 is TGTGCCAGCAGCCTCAAAGAGACCCAGTACTTC.

The V gene is TRBV27, the J gene TRBJ2-3; D perhaps matches TRBD1 (5 bases). Germline loops: CDR1 MNHEY, CDR2 SMNVEV (reference sequence). The CDR3 consists of 17 residues. V was shortened by 2 bases and J by 0 bases, with 15 bases between the two germline ends. The CDR3 nucleotides read TGTGCCAGCAGTTTAGAAGCCCTAGGGGCTAGCACAGATACGCAGTATTTT. It encodes CASSLEALGASTDTQYF.

Concerning this clone: At one end, the junction sequence differs from germline, possibly due to a read error. The chain couples TRBV7-3 to TRBJ1-1; D unclear. Germline CDR1 and CDR2: SGHTA and FQGTGA. The CDR3 has 13 residues. The DNA for the CDR3 is TGTGCCAGCGGCCACGGCGGGAACGCTGAAGCTTTCTTT. Its translation is CASGHGGNAEAFF.

The gene calls are TRBV9 and TRBJ2-3; TRBD1 aligns across 7 bases. The CDR3 runs 14 residues. Germline V lookup: CDR1 SGDLS, CDR2 YYNGEE. Unmatched junction bases numbered 5, after V lost 3 bases and J lost 4 bases. The CDR3 spells CASSALQGPDTQYF. Written as DNA, the CDR3 is TGTGCCAGCAGCGCCCTACAGGGGCCAGATACGCAGTATTTT.

The chain recombines TRBV7-9 with TRBJ1-3; D remains unclear. The CDR3 runs to 14 residues. The V end was cut by 10 bases, the J end by 0 bases, with 13 bases between. Germline CDR1 is SEHNR and CDR2 is FQNEAQ (reference sequence). The CDR3 nucleotides are TGTGCCACCGCCCCCGCCAGCTCTGGAAACACCATATATTTT. Translating gives CATAPASSGNTIYF. The whole variable domain, filled in from reference TRBV7-9 and TRBJ1-3, reads DTGVSQNPRHKITKRGQNVTFRCDPISEHNRLYWYRQTLGQGPEFLTYFQNEAQLEKSRLLSDRFSAERPKGSFSTLEIQRTEQGDSAMYLCATAPASSGNTIYFGEGSWLTVV.

This rearrangement joins TRBV4-3 to TRBJ2-2, with 7 positions matching TRBD1. CDR3 length: 15 residues. V lost 4 bases to trimming and J lost 4 bases; unmatched junction nucleotides: 6. Germline loops: CDR1 LGHNA, CDR2 YSLEER. CDR3 bases: TGCGCCAGCAGCCTAAGCCAGGGGGTCACCGGGGAGCTGTTTTTT. Amino acids: CASSLSQGVTGELFF.

V usage is TRBV6-6 and J usage is TRBJ1-2; no reliable D call. The CDR3 consists of 14 residues. V dropped 5 bases and J dropped 2 bases, with 12 bases sitting between them. The germline V gene encodes CDR1 MNHNY and CDR2 SVGAGI (reference sequence). The chain's CDR3 is CASSKPRINYGYTF. The CDR3 bases are TGTGCCAGCAGTAAACCACGGATCAACTATGGCTACACCTTC.

As DNA, the CDR3 is TGTGCCAGCAGTCAGGGGTATGGCTACACCTTC. Translated, it gives CASSQGYGYTF. This chain connects TRBV6-5 to TRBJ1-2; TRBD1 is a possible D gene (6 bases). The CDR3 runs 11 residues. The V end lost 5 bases, the J end lost 5 bases, and 6 bases lay between the germline ends. CDR1 is MNHEY, CDR2 SVGAGI, per germline.

This clone was observed a handful of times. The J gene is TRBJ1-4, the V gene TRBV3-1 (or the pseudogene TRBV3-2), with D unclear. The ends were cut back, 1 base at V and 8 bases at J, with 14 bases in the middle. Looked up from germline, CDR1 is LGHDT and CDR2 is YNNKEL (reference sequence). The CDR3 has 15 residues. The CDR3, as DNA: TGTGCCAGCAGCCAAGTAGGCGGTGGGAGGGAAAAACTGTTTTTT. Protein: CASSQVGGGREKLFF.

The DNA for the CDR3 is TGTGCCAGCATTAGCGGGGGGGCCTACGAGCAGTACTTC. This translates into CASISGGAYEQYF. The chain joins TRBV28 to TRBJ2-7; 11 bases agree with TRBD2. The CDR3 sequence is 13 residues long. V shed 7 bases and J 2 bases; nucleotides not matched to a gene: 1. Germline V CDR1 and CDR2: MDHEN, SYDVKM.

The V gene is TRBV27, the J gene TRBJ1-2; D is unclear. V was pared by 1 base and J by 2 bases, with 5 bases between. Germline V gene lookup returns CDR1 MNHEY and CDR2 SMNVEV (reference sequence). The CDR3 contains 13 residues. The CDR3 here is CASSLLPNYGYTF. DNA for the CDR3: TGTGCCAGCAGTTTATTGCCGAACTATGGCTACACCTTC.

The rearrangement links TRBV27 to TRBJ1-2, with unresolved D. Germline loops: CDR1 MNHEY, CDR2 SMNVEV (reference sequence). The CDR3 extends over 11 amino acids. V lost 8 bases to trimming and J lost 1 base, with 5 bases between them. The CDR3 DNA is TGTGCCAGCGGGCGTAACTATGGCTACACCTTC. Protein product: CASGRNYGYTF.

The chain is built from TRBV5-4 and TRBJ1-1, with D unresolved. The CDR3 is 11 residues long. V was clipped by 1 base and J by 6 bases, with 4 bases between them. Per the germline V gene, CDR1 is SGHNT and CDR2 is YYREEE (reference sequence). The DNA for the CDR3 is TGTGCCAGCAGCTTGAATGCTGAAGCTTTCTTT. Protein: CASSLNAEAFF.

J is TRBJ2-3 and V is TRBV29-1; D remains unclear. Germline values: CDR1 SQVTM, CDR2 ANQGSEA. The CDR3 is 14 residues long. V was trimmed by 4 bases and J by 0 bases, leaving 11 bases between them. The CDR3 bases are TGCAGCGTTGGTTTAGGGTCTAGCACAGATACGCAGTATTTT. This translates into CSVGLGSSTDTQYF.

This clone was seen a handful of times. V gene TRBV27 combines with J gene TRBJ1-3; no reliable D call. V lost 3 bases, J lost 0 bases, and 6 bases lay in between. The germline gives CDR1 MNHEY, CDR2 SMNVEV (reference sequence). CDR3 size: 14 residues. CDR3 bases: TGTGCCAGCAGTTTTGCCAACTCTGGAAACACCATATATTTT. This codes for CASSFANSGNTIYF.

The rearrangement uses TRBV29-1 and TRBJ1-5, with D maybe TRBD1 (5 bases). The V end was cut by 5 bases, the J end by 3 bases, with 17 bases between. This CDR3 has 15 amino acids. The germline V gene encodes CDR1 SQVTM and CDR2 ANQGSEA. Written as DNA, the CDR3 is TGCAGCGTTAGCCCCGGGCAGGGAAACAATCAGCCCCAGCATTTT. It codes for CSVSPGQGNNQPQHF.